These 32 T cell receptor beta chains originate from one sample sequenced in a study of T cell responses to AZD1222 COVID-19 vaccine. Using immunoSEQ multiplex PCR, the repertoire was profiled, and TCRdb retains in-frame clones only, with some absent. There are 100,000 to 150,000 clones in the sample; roughly 90% occur only once, and about 1.1% lies in the top ten. This material consisted of peripheral blood, taken on day 0 of AZD1222 vaccination. The receptors originated from an adult in good health.

The J gene is TRBJ2-2, the V gene TRBV5-1; D remains unclear. Germline CDR1 and CDR2: SGHRS and YFSETQ. The V and J ends lost 4 bases and 6 bases respectively, with 7 bases between them. There are 12 residues in the CDR3. In DNA form, the CDR3 reads TGCGCCAGCAGCCCAGTTGCCGGGGAGCTGTTTTTT. Translated: CASSPVAGELFF. The complete variable domain, with remaining parts taken from reference TRBV5-1 and TRBJ2-2, reads KAGVTQTPRYLIKTRGQQVTLSCSPISGHRSVSWYQQTPGQGLQFLFEYFSETQRNKGNFPGRFSGRQFSNSRSEMNVSTLELGDSALYLCASSPVAGELFFGEGSRLTVL.

V is TRBV3-1 (or the pseudogene TRBV3-2) and J is TRBJ2-1; 7 positions agree with TRBD2. Trimming removed 5 bases from V and 8 bases from J; junction bases left unmatched: 12. This CDR3 region has 15 residues. Germline V gene sequence: CDR1 LGHDT, CDR2 YNNKEL (reference sequence). CDR3 loop: CASSLAAGEGYEQFF. CDR3 DNA: TGTGCCAGCAGCTTGGCCGCGGGAGAAGGTTATGAGCAGTTCTTC.

The V call is TRBV5-1, the J call TRBJ2-1; the match to TRBD2 covers 11 bases. The CDR3 sequence is 17 residues long. Trimming took 4 bases from V and 2 from J; bases not matched to a gene: 8. Germline V gene lookup returns CDR1 SGHRS and CDR2 YFSETQ. The CDR3 spells CASSPGTSGAPYNEQFF. The CDR3 DNA is TGCGCCAGCAGCCCTGGGACTAGCGGTGCCCCCTACAATGAGCAGTTCTTC.

The chain links TRBV5-1 to TRBJ1-2, with 9 bases identical to TRBD1. This CDR3 region has 15 residues. V dropped 2 bases and J dropped 3; count of bases not matched to a gene: 5. Germline CDR1 SGHRS, CDR2 YFSETQ. The CDR3 DNA reads TGCGCCAGCAGCTTCGGGACAGGGTCGTACTATGGCTACACCTTC. Its protein is CASSFGTGSYYGYTF.

The V call is TRBV5-6, the J call TRBJ2-3, with D tentatively TRBD2 (6 bases). The CDR3 is 14 residues long. The V end lost 5 bases, the J end lost 1 base, and 11 bases lay between the germline ends. Germline V gene lookup returns CDR1 SGHDT and CDR2 YYEEEE. The CDR3 reads CASRKREGTDTQYF. The CDR3 DNA is TGTGCCAGCAGGAAGAGGGAGGGCACAGATACGCAGTATTTT.

The chain carries TRBV21-1 and TRBJ2-5; TRBD2, the D gene given by the table, was not confirmed from the DNA. TRBV21-1 is a pseudogene segment. The CDR3 sequence is 12 residues long. DNA of the CDR3: TGTGCCCGCCGACGGGTCGCGGAGACCCAGTACTTC. This codes for CARRRVAETQYF.

V gene TRBV19 combines with J gene TRBJ1-5; D uncertain. The CDR3 spans 14 residues. Trimming stripped 11 bases from V and 0 bases from J, with 14 bases between. CDR1 and CDR2 from the germline V gene are LNHDA and SQIVND (reference sequence). The CDR3 DNA sequence: TGTGCCTCCCTACAGCCCTATAGCAATCAGCCCCAGCATTTT. Translated, it gives CASLQPYSNQPQHF.

The rearrangement links TRBV28 to TRBJ1-5; D unclear. The CDR3 is 12 amino acids. V lost 3 bases to trimming and J lost 7 bases, with 7 bases between them. Germline lookup yields CDR1 MDHEN and CDR2 SYDVKM. Here the CDR3 DNA reads TGTGCCAGCAGTTTGCGGTACCAGCCCCAGCATTTT. Protein: CASSLRYQPQHF.

As for this clone: Other DNA sequences in the sample encode the same CDR3. This chain uses TRBV4-1 with TRBJ2-1, with D maybe TRBD2 (6 bases). This CDR3 contains 14 residues. Germline CDR1 MGHRA, CDR2 YSYEKL. V was cut by 4 bases and J by 10 bases, with 17 bases left in between. CDR3 sequence: CASSPYGRGGEQFF. The DNA for the CDR3 is TGCGCCAGCAGCCCCTACGGGAGAGGTGGGGAGCAGTTCTTC.

The V and J genes are TRBV30 and TRBJ1-1; D might be TRBD1 (5 bases). The CDR3 spans 15 residues. Germline assignment: CDR1 GTSNPN and CDR2 SVGIG (reference sequence). Trimming removed 2 bases at V and 7 bases at J, with 20 bases between. The CDR3 is CAWSHKGSGYGEAFF. The CDR3 DNA reads TGTGCCTGGAGTCATAAAGGGTCAGGGTACGGTGAAGCTTTCTTT.

The rearrangement links TRBV7-9 to TRBJ2-3; the D is unclear. Trimming stripped 8 bases from V and 2 bases from J, with 8 bases between. Germline V gives CDR1 SEHNR, CDR2 FQNEAQ (reference sequence). This CDR3 contains 12 residues. The CDR3: CASGELTDTQYF. In DNA, the CDR3 is TGTGCCAGCGGGGAACTCACAGATACGCAGTATTTT.

V is TRBV5-1 and J is TRBJ2-3, with 11 nucleotides matching TRBD2. Germline V CDR1 and CDR2: SGHRS, YFSETQ. The J segment lost 3 bases and the V segment lost 4 bases, leaving 7 bases of the junction unmatched. The CDR3 runs 16 residues. CDR3 loop: CASSPGTSGRTDTQYF. For the CDR3, the DNA is TGCGCCAGCAGCCCCGGGACTAGCGGCAGGACAGATACGCAGTATTTT.

The chain is built from TRBV5-1 and TRBJ2-7, with D possibly being TRBD1 (6 bases). V was clipped by 0 bases and J by 3 bases, with 10 bases between them. Germline-derived CDR1 and CDR2 are SGHRS and YFSETQ. The CDR3 sequence is 14 residues long. The CDR3 is CASSLGGRSYEQYF. The CDR3 DNA is TGCGCCAGCAGCTTGGGGGGGCGGAGCTACGAGCAGTACTTC.

The chain has TRBV27 and TRBJ1-5; D not certain. CDR1 and CDR2 from the germline V gene are MNHEY and SMNVEV (reference sequence). The CDR3 is made up of 16 amino acids. The V and J ends lost 4 bases and 1 base respectively, with 14 bases between them. CDR3 nucleotides: TGTGCCAGCAGTTCCCGGAACCTGACGAGCAATCAGCCCCAGCATTTT. Translation: CASSSRNLTSNQPQHF.

The J gene is TRBJ1-2, the V gene TRBV28; 7 bases align to TRBD1. V shed 6 bases, J shed 0 bases, and the junction held 7 bases outside the gene matches. The CDR3 consists of 15 residues. Germline V lookup: CDR1 MDHEN, CDR2 SYDVKM. CDR3 DNA sequence: TGTGCCAGCAGGGACGACAGGGATTCTAACTATGGCTACACCTTC. Amino acid sequence: CASRDDRDSNYGYTF.

The chain combines TRBV2 with TRBJ1-1; unclear D gene. The CDR3 loop spans 14 amino acids. Trimming cost V 4 bases and J 6 bases, with 15 bases left between them. Germline CDR1 is SNHLY and CDR2 is FYNNEI. The CDR3 region is CASSVLRGTAEAFF. The CDR3 coding sequence is TGTGCCAGCAGTGTCCTTCGGGGTACTGCTGAAGCTTTCTTT.

The V gene is TRBV30, the J gene TRBJ2-3, with D uncertain. Germline V CDR1 and CDR2: GTSNPN, SVGIG (reference sequence). There are 15 residues in the CDR3. V lost 0 bases, J lost 0 bases, and 10 bases lay in between. CDR3 in DNA: TGTGCCTGGAGTGTAATATGGGGTAGCACAGATACGCAGTATTTT. This gives the protein CAWSVIWGSTDTQYF.

This clone was picked up one time. The V call is TRBV23-1, the J call TRBJ1-5; a possible D gene is TRBD1 (5 bases). TRBV23-1 is marked as an open reading frame, function uncertain. The V and J ends lost 0 bases and 6 bases respectively, with 21 bases between them. This CDR3 region has 18 residues. The DNA of the CDR3 is TGCGCCAGCAGTCAATCATTTAAATGCCGGGGGATGGTTCAGCCCCAGCATTTT. Protein sequence: CASSQSFKCRGMVQPQHF.

The CDR3 loop is CASSPFGGAIREQFF. The CDR3, as DNA: TGTGCCAGCAGCCCGTTCGGGGGAGCTATAAGGGAGCAGTTCTTC. The chain combines TRBV5-4 with TRBJ2-1; weak D call: TRBD2 (6 bases). The V end was cut by 4 bases, the J end by 10 bases, with 21 bases between. This CDR3 has 15 residues. Looked up from germline, CDR1 is SGHNT and CDR2 is YYREEE (reference sequence).

This chain uses TRBV19 with TRBJ1-4; the match to TRBD1 covers 7 bases. The CDR3 totals 15 residues. Losses at the gene ends were 7 bases for V and 4 bases for J; bases not matched to a gene: 9. Germline loops: CDR1 LNHDA, CDR2 SQIVND (reference sequence). The DNA for the CDR3 is TGTGCCAGTACCTTCAAAGGGGGCTTTAATGAAAAACTGTTTTTT. Translated: CASTFKGGFNEKLFF.

This chain links TRBV28 with TRBJ1-2, with D hard to call. Germline V gene lookup returns CDR1 MDHEN and CDR2 SYDVKM. The CDR3 totals 14 residues. V was cut by 3 bases and J by 3 bases, with 11 bases left in between. The CDR3 protein is CASSFSSLDYGYTF. The DNA for the CDR3 is TGTGCCAGCAGTTTCAGCTCCCTGGACTATGGCTACACCTTC.

J is TRBJ2-7 and V is TRBV5-4; 8 bases match TRBD2. V was pared by 3 bases and J by 4 bases, with 0 bases of the junction left unmatched. CDR1 and CDR2 from the germline V gene are SGHNT and YYREEE (reference sequence). This CDR3 comprises 12 residues. The CDR3 nucleotides read TGTGCCAGCAGCTCGGGGGGGTACGAGCAGTACTTC. Amino acids: CASSSGGYEQYF.

The rearrangement links TRBV6-5 to TRBJ1-1; TRBD1 is a possible D gene (6 bases). CDR1 MNHEY and CDR2 SVGAGI come from the germline V gene. V lost 2 bases and J 4 bases, leaving 14 bases between the germline ends. The CDR3 runs to 15 residues. The CDR3, as DNA: TGTGCCAGCAGTTACCGGTTACAGGGATTCACTGAAGCTTTCTTT. It translates to CASSYRLQGFTEAFF.

The chain has TRBV12-1 and TRBJ1-5. TRBV12-1 is a listed pseudogene. This CDR3 is 13 amino acids long. CDR3 residues: CASSSWCNQPQHF. CDR3 DNA sequence: TGTGCCAGCAGCTCGTGGTGCAATCAGCCCCAGCATTTT.

V usage is TRBV6-5 and J usage is TRBJ1-4, with 10 bases identical to TRBD1. Germline V gene data show CDR1 as MNHEY and CDR2 as SVGAGI. There are 15 residues in the CDR3. V was pared by 2 bases and J by 6 bases, with 3 bases of the junction left unmatched. CDR3 residues: CASSYQGQGHEKLFF. The CDR3 DNA follows: TGTGCCAGCAGTTACCAGGGACAGGGGCATGAAAAACTGTTTTTT.

The chain combines TRBV6-2 or TRBV6-3 with TRBJ1-5, with TRBD1 matching 7 bases. CDR1 and CDR2 from the germline V gene are MNHEY and SVGEGT. CDR3 length: 17 amino acids. Germline trimming cut 2 bases from V and 3 bases from J; bases unmatched to any gene: 10. CDR3 DNA sequence: TGTGCCAGCAGTTACGATTCTGGCAGGGGGTCCAATCAGCCCCAGCATTTT. Translating it yields CASSYDSGRGSNQPQHF.

Only one count was recorded for this clone. The chain has TRBV24-1 and TRBJ2-2; D call uncertain. This CDR3 comprises 13 residues. CDR1 is KGHDR and CDR2 is SFDVKD in the germline V gene. V dropped 3 bases and J dropped 7 bases, with 8 bases sitting between them. The CDR3, as DNA: TGTGCCACCAGTGATACATGGGACGGGGAGCTGTTTTTT. Its translation is CATSDTWDGELFF.

This clone was seen once. J is TRBJ2-2 and V is TRBV19; D is unclear. Germline V lookup: CDR1 LNHDA, CDR2 SQIVND (reference sequence). This CDR3 is built from 16 residues. Trimming removed 5 bases from V and 1 base from J, with 14 bases in between. The CDR3 DNA reads TGTGCCAGTAGTCCACCCGGGCGGAAGAACACCGGGGAGCTGTTTTTT. Protein product: CASSPPGRKNTGELFF.

This chain connects TRBV6-1 to TRBJ1-3; D might be TRBD1 (5 bases). Trimming took off 1 base at V and 1 base at J, with 14 bases between the two ends. The germline CDR1 and CDR2 sequences are MNHNS and SASEGT. The CDR3 is 17 residues long. The CDR3 is CASSEVNLWGSGNTIYF. In DNA form, the CDR3 reads TGTGCCAGCAGTGAAGTAAATTTGTGGGGGTCTGGAAACACCATATATTTT.

This clone was detected a few times. Different DNA sequences within this sample yield the same CDR3. V usage is TRBV20-1 and J usage is TRBJ1-5; D unresolved. The CDR3 spans 12 residues. V lost 3 bases, J lost 6 bases, and 9 bases lay in between. Germline-derived CDR1 and CDR2 are DFQATT and SNEGSKA (reference sequence). The CDR3 loop reads CSASLSGQPQHF. DNA of the CDR3: TGCAGTGCTAGTCTATCGGGTCAGCCCCAGCATTTT.

The chain recombines TRBV18 with TRBJ2-5, with 12 bases fitting TRBD2. After removal of 0 bases from V and 4 bases from J, the junction contained 6 bases not matched to a gene. This CDR3 has 17 amino acids. Per the germline V gene, CDR1 is KGHSH and CDR2 is LQKENI. The CDR3: CASSPPTSGRLRETQYF. The CDR3 nucleotides are TGTGCCAGCTCACCACCGACTAGCGGGAGACTACGAGAGACCCAGTACTTC.

The J gene is TRBJ1-6, the V gene TRBV11-2; the D is unclear. This CDR3 has 13 residues. Trimming stripped 2 bases from V and 7 bases from J, with 6 bases between. CDR1 and CDR2 from the germline V gene are SGHAT and FQNNGV. The CDR3 sequence is CASSLTENSPLHF. The DNA for the CDR3 is TGTGCCAGCAGCTTAACGGAAAATTCACCCCTCCACTTT.